Sequencing of this T cell receptor beta chain was carried out in a study of CD8+ T cells in alopecia areata. Study details: Skin from approximately 6-13-month-old C3H/HeJ graft donors with spontaneous alopecia went to roughly 6-10-week-old female C3H/HeJ mice.

This clone showed up just a few times. All gene names here are mouse names. The read finishes 4 residues shy of the CDR3 end, and the germline J gene is used to complete it. In germline, CDR1 is FNHDT, CDR2 SITEND (reference sequence). The CDR3 extends over 14 amino acids. Sequencing relied on a cDNA template that was reverse transcribed from extracted RNA. Measured with immunoSEQ multiplex PCR; TCRdb has only the in-frame clones, and not every one. This repertoire holds around 290,000 clones, and none appear only once. Using CD4, CD8alpha, NKG2D, NKG2ACE and other markers, pooled cutaneous lymph node cells were sorted.

The clonotype was recovered from a C3H/HeJ mouse with alopecia areata. MHC haplotype of the strain: H2-k. The V call is TRBV19, the J call TRBJ2-5, with 10 bases identical to TRBD1. The sequenced material came from CD4+ T cells sorted from a lymph node. The CDR3 region is CASSPDRGRDTQYF. The DNA read from the CDR3 is TGTGCCAGCAGTCCCGACAGGGGGCGAGAC.